The 18 T cell receptor beta chains below all came from one sample that was sequenced in a study of blood T cell repertoires in COVID-19. This table comes from immunoSEQ multiplex PCR, and its TCRdb copy is limited to in-frame clones, with some not included. The data hold more than 450,000 clones, with about nine tenths observed a single time. Sequenced material: PBMCs or T cells enriched from blood (not recorded which). Source of these receptors: a woman aged 18-29 years who had recovered from COVID-19.

The chain links TRBV9 to TRBJ2-5; 8 bases align to TRBD1. CDR1 and CDR2 from the germline V gene are SGDLS and YYNGEE. This CDR3 comprises 15 residues. Unmatched junction bases numbered 6, after V lost 4 bases and J lost 1 base. CDR3 bases: TGTGCCAGCAGCCCCCGAGACAGGGGCCAAGAGACCCAGTACTTC. Protein: CASSPRDRGQETQYF.

The chain is built from TRBV3-1 (or the pseudogene TRBV3-2) and TRBJ1-1; D may be TRBD1 (5 bases). V was shortened by 0 bases and J by 0 bases, with 17 bases between the two germline ends. CDR1 is LGHDT, CDR2 YNNKEL, per germline (reference sequence). The CDR3 loop spans 18 amino acids. CDR3 in amino acids: CASSQDRFQGGVNTEAFF. CDR3 DNA sequence: TGTGCCAGCAGCCAAGATAGGTTCCAGGGAGGAGTGAACACTGAAGCTTTCTTT.

This clone was found once. The chain employs TRBV6-4 and TRBJ2-1; no definite D call. The CDR3 length is 12 residues. The V end lost 5 bases, the J end lost 3 bases, and 5 bases lay between the germline ends. The germline gives CDR1 MRHNA, CDR2 SNTAGT. The CDR3 protein is CASSYSYNEQFF. The CDR3 DNA follows: TGTGCCAGCAGTTACAGCTACAATGAGCAGTTCTTC.

The chain is built from TRBV24-1 and TRBJ1-4; 7 positions agree with TRBD1. Trimming took 7 bases from V and 8 from J; bases not matched to a gene: 33. The CDR3 runs to 22 residues. CDR1 KGHDR and CDR2 SFDVKD come from the germline V gene. The chain's CDR3 is CATSKNLPSFVQGQGVDEKLFF. The DNA of the CDR3 is TGTGCCACCAGCAAAAATCTCCCGTCCTTCGTCCAGGGTCAGGGGGTAGACGAAAAACTGTTTTTT.

This chain connects TRBV7-3 to TRBJ2-1, with TRBD2 identical over 10 bases. The CDR3 sequence is 13 residues long. Trimming removed 5 bases from V and 7 bases from J; junction bases left unmatched: 2. Germline CDR1 SGHTA, CDR2 FQGTGA. CDR3 DNA sequence: TGTGCCAGCAGCCTTAGCGGGGGGAATGAGCAGTTCTTC. Its protein product is CASSLSGGNEQFF.

The chain employs TRBV27 and TRBJ2-2; the D gene is possibly TRBD2 (6 bases). The CDR3 is 18 residues long. Deletions cut 2 bases from V and 6 bases from J, with 22 bases between. Germline loops: CDR1 MNHEY, CDR2 SMNVEV (reference sequence). CDR3: CASSLKFRGTQGSGELFF. The CDR3 bases are TGTGCCAGCAGTTTAAAATTCCGGGGGACCCAAGGGTCCGGGGAGCTGTTTTTT.

The V and J genes are TRBV5-4 and TRBJ2-5; the D gene is possibly TRBD2 (6 bases). Per the germline V gene, CDR1 is SGHNT and CDR2 is YYREEE (reference sequence). V was trimmed by 2 bases and J by 3 bases, leaving 14 bases between them. There are 15 residues in the CDR3. The CDR3 protein is CASSFGLATEETQYF. CDR3 coding DNA: TGTGCCAGCAGCTTCGGCCTAGCGACCGAAGAGACCCAGTACTTC.

This clone has a single count. This chain uses TRBV3-1 (or the pseudogene TRBV3-2) with TRBJ2-1, with TRBD2 identical over 9 bases. The CDR3 runs to 16 residues. Germline CDR1 LGHDT, CDR2 YNNKEL (reference sequence). Germline trimming cut 4 bases from V and 7 bases from J; bases unmatched to any gene: 11. The CDR3 DNA sequence: TGTGCCAGCAGCCCCCCCCTAGCGGGGTACGGGAATGAGCAGTTCTTC. Its translation: CASSPPLAGYGNEQFF.

The rearrangement uses TRBV10-1 and TRBJ2-7; 9 positions agree with TRBD1. Germline assignment: CDR1 WNHNN and CDR2 SYGVQD (reference sequence). Trimming at V came to 3 bases and at J to 2 bases, leaving 2 bases not matched to a gene. This CDR3 has 14 residues. CDR3 region: CASSEQGAPYEQYF. For the CDR3, the DNA is TGCGCCAGCAGTGAACAGGGGGCTCCCTACGAGCAGTACTTC.

The rearrangement uses TRBV2 and TRBJ2-3; maybe TRBD2 (7 bases). This CDR3 contains 13 residues. V lost 7 bases, J lost 5 bases, and 13 bases lay in between. Looked up from germline, CDR1 is SNHLY and CDR2 is FYNNEI. The CDR3 nucleotides read TGTGCCAGCAACGGGGGGCGTAGAGATACGCAGTATTTT. Protein: CASNGGRRDTQYF.

This clone was observed a handful of times. The chain couples TRBV6-6 to TRBJ2-3; 10 bases agree with TRBD2. CDR1 and CDR2 (germline): MNHNY, SVGAGI (reference sequence). The CDR3 has 17 residues. J gave up 0 bases and V 5 bases, and 8 bases lay outside the gene matches. In DNA form, the CDR3 reads TGTGCCAGCAGTCCCCCCGAGCGGGGGGGAAGCACAGATACGCAGTATTTT. Translation: CASSPPERGGSTDTQYF.

This chain links TRBV7-7 with TRBJ2-5, with 11 bases aligning to TRBD1. The J segment lost 5 bases and the V segment lost 5 bases, leaving 7 bases of the junction unmatched. The V gene's germline CDR1 is SSHAT and CDR2 FNYEAQ (reference sequence). The CDR3 is 15 amino acids. CDR3 residues: CASSPGQGARETQYF. The CDR3 region has the DNA TGTGCCAGCAGCCCTGGACAGGGGGCGAGGGAGACCCAGTACTTC.

V usage is TRBV6-5 and J usage is TRBJ1-6, with D uncertain. The CDR3 contains 12 residues. Trimming left V 2 bases short and J 7 bases short, with 3 bases between. Germline V lookup: CDR1 MNHEY, CDR2 SVGAGI. The DNA for the CDR3 is TGTGCCAGCAGTTACAGCAATTCACCCCTCCACTTT. Residues: CASSYSNSPLHF.

The CDR3 sequence is CASSLYLETQYF. The CDR3 nucleotides are TGTGCCAGCAGCTTGTATTTGGAGACCCAGTACTTC. The V gene is TRBV5-4, the J gene TRBJ2-5; D remains ambiguous. Germline values: CDR1 SGHNT, CDR2 YYREEE (reference sequence). The germline V and J ends were trimmed by 1 base and 5 bases, with 6 bases remaining between them. This CDR3 contains 12 residues.

A few counts support this clone. The genes are TRBV6-6 and TRBJ1-6; the match to TRBD1 covers 7 bases. The CDR3 runs to 18 residues. The J segment lost 0 bases and the V segment lost 5 bases, leaving 10 bases of the junction unmatched. Germline CDR1 is MNHNY and CDR2 is SVGAGI (reference sequence). In nucleotides, the CDR3 is TGTGCCAGCAGTCCCCGGGACAGCTCTAGCTCCTATAATTCACCCCTCCACTTT. This codes for CASSPRDSSSSYNSPLHF.

A remark on this clone: The same CDR3 is also encoded by other DNA sequences in this sample. This sequence joins TRBV18 and TRBJ2-1, with no clear D. CDR1 KGHSH and CDR2 LQKENI come from the germline V gene. This CDR3 is built from 13 residues. V was clipped by 3 bases and J by 0 bases, with 3 bases between them. The CDR3 protein is CASSPSSYNEQFF. CDR3 DNA sequence: TGTGCCAGCTCACCGAGCTCCTACAATGAGCAGTTCTTC.

The rearrangement joins TRBV4-1 to TRBJ2-2; D possibly corresponds to TRBD2 (6 bases). The CDR3 length is 17 residues. Germline CDR1 is MGHRA and CDR2 is YSYEKL. V was pared by 4 bases and J by 1 base, with 16 bases between. CDR3 sequence (DNA): TGCGCCAGCAGCCCTGGTGGAGGGATCGAGAACACCGGGGAGCTGTTTTTT. Protein sequence: CASSPGGGIENTGELFF.

This sequence joins TRBV5-1 and TRBJ2-7; 10 nucleotides agree with TRBD1. Germline values: CDR1 SGHRS, CDR2 YFSETQ. There are 16 residues in the CDR3. The ends lost 4 bases at V and 2 bases at J; junction bases unmatched: 9. The CDR3 coding sequence is TGCGCCAGCAGCGGATCCGGGACAGGGGCCCCCTACGAGCAGTACTTC. It translates to CASSGSGTGAPYEQYF.